This TCR beta chain was obtained from a study of cytomegalovirus exposure and HLA in healthy donors. On the study more broadly: According to later analysis, the same platform produced the roughly 120 validation and approximately 700 first-cohort repertoires. Study-wide findings and caveats: Confirmation in vitro established that three CMV-associated chains were specific for CMV antigens.

The germline CDR1 and CDR2 sequences are SGHRS and YFSETQ. The CDR3 spans 16 residues. V was shortened by 2 bases and J by 3 bases, with 17 bases between the two germline ends. On this clone itself: Its antigen is as yet unknown.

This table comes from immunoSEQ multiplex PCR, and its TCRdb copy is limited to in-frame clones, with some not included. The sample lists approximately 230,000 clones; roughly 90% were seen once. This receptor was identified in a young man in good health and CMV-seropositive. Material: PBMCs. The chain links TRBV5-1 to TRBJ1-1, with D possibly being TRBD1 (6 bases). This CDR3 is CASSFGTLFGDTEAFF. The CDR3 DNA follows: TGCGCCAGCAGCTTTGGGACACTTTTTGGGGACACTGAAGCTTTCTTT. Combining the CDR3 with reference TRBV5-1 and TRBJ1-1 gives the whole variable domain KAGVTQTPRYLIKTRGQQVTLSCSPISGHRSVSWYQQTPGQGLQFLFEYFSETQRNKGNFPGRFSGRQFSNSRSEMNVSTLELGDSALYLCASSFGTLFGDTEAFFGQGTRLTVV.